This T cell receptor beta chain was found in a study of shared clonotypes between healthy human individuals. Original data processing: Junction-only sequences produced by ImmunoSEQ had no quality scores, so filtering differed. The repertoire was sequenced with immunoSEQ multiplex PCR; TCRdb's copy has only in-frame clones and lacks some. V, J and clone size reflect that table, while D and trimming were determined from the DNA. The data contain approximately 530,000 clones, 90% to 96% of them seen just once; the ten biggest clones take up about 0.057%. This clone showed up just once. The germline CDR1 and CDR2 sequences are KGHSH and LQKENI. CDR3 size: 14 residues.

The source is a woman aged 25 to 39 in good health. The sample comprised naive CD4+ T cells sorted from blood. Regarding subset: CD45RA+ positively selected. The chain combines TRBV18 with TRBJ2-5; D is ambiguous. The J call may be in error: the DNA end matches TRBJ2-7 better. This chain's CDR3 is CASSPTRVYYEQYF. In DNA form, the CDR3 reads TGTGCCAGCTCACCAACCCGGGTTTACTACGAGCAGTACTTC.